This TCR beta chain derives from a study of identical twins. With 6 bases removed from V and 10 bases from J, the gap between germline ends came to 19 bases. CDR1 is MDHEN and CDR2 is SYDVKM in the germline V gene. This CDR3 has 14 amino acids. This clonotype was found a few times. The antigen remains unidentified. TCRdb re-called the 5' RACE reads through MiXCR, storing one row per CDR3 protein. The sample has around 960,000 distinct CDR3 sequences, approximately 13% seen once. Study results and limitations: The study found that models underestimated out-of-frame TCR alpha sharing in monozygotic twins. In zero-insertion analyses, partial confounding could arise from invariant MAIT and iNKT cells.

The data were also submitted as part of a second study, on yellow fever vaccine responses in identical twins.

This TCR was sampled from a woman younger than 35 in good health. The rearrangement links TRBV28 to TRBJ2-1; the D call may be TRBD1 or TRBD2 (5 bases each). The specimen sequenced was PBMCs. The CDR3 bases are TGTGCCAGCAGCTCCAGGGAGTTTGATCGGGAGCAGTTCTTC. Translating it yields CASSSREFDREQFF.